This T cell receptor beta chain originates from a study of blood T cell repertoires in COVID-19. Using immunoSEQ multiplex PCR, the repertoire was profiled, and TCRdb retains in-frame clones only, with some absent. The sample has around 140,000 clones; approximately 78% are singletons. CDR3 length equals 13 residues. The germline V gene has CDR1 SGDLS and CDR2 YYNGEE. V was pared by 4 bases and J by 5 bases, with 12 bases between. Sequenced sample: peripheral blood. The origin of this receptor is a human donor with acute or convalescent COVID-19. The donor label of this sample is uncertain. The chain combines TRBV9 with TRBJ1-1; weak D call: TRBD1 (6 bases). CDR3 sequence: CASSTGTGTEAFF. CDR3 nucleotide sequence: TGTGCCAGCAGCACAGGGACGGGGACTGAAGCTTTCTTT.